A single sample gave rise to the 9 T cell receptor beta chains below, sequenced in a study of CD8+CD57+ T cells in acquired aplastic anemia. TCR beta VDJ and CDR3 profiling used genomic DNA as template. Via MiXCR, TCRdb re-called the reads, giving one row per CDR3 protein. The data show around 170,000 distinct CDR3 sequences, nearly 50% seen once. Selection for sequencing was limited to patients who had shown CD8+CD57+ cell expansion by flow cytometry. Material for sequencing was sorted CD4+, CD8+, or CD8+CD57+ T cells (not recorded which) from PBMCs. The receptors shown here come from a human donor with aplastic anemia.

The chain links TRBV30 to TRBJ1-2, with D maybe TRBD1 (5 bases). Germline V gene lookup returns CDR1 GTSNPN and CDR2 SVGIG (reference sequence). This CDR3 is 13 amino acids long. Trimming left V 3 bases short and J 2 bases short, with 10 bases between. CDR3 amino acids: CAWSLRGNYGYTF. The CDR3 DNA reads TGTGCCTGGAGCCTTCGGGGGAACTATGGCTACACCTTC.

The chain recombines TRBV4-1 with TRBJ2-3; 9 bases are shared with TRBD1. Germline CDR1 is MGHRA and CDR2 is YSYEKL. There are 16 residues in the CDR3. The junction had 6 bases not matched to a gene; V was cut back by 3 bases and J by 2 bases. CDR3 amino acids: CASSQRDRAITDTQYF. CDR3 in DNA: TGCGCCAGCAGCCAGCGGGACAGGGCTATCACAGATACGCAGTATTTT.

This rearrangement joins TRBV2 to TRBJ2-5; weak D call: TRBD2 (6 bases). V was pared by 6 bases and J by 5 bases, with 16 bases between. The CDR3 extends over 14 amino acids. Germline loops: CDR1 SNHLY, CDR2 FYNNEI. The CDR3 sequence: CASSGGTVYETQYF. The CDR3 DNA is TGTGCCAGCAGCGGCGGGACCGTATACGAGACCCAGTACTTC.

In regard to this clonotype: A much larger clone lies one base from this, so it may be a read error. The chain is built from TRBV12-3 or TRBV12-4 and TRBJ1-3; D remains unclear. Trimming cost V 2 bases and J 6 bases, with 2 bases left between them. This CDR3 contains 11 residues. The CDR3 here is CASSLSNTIYF. The CDR3 bases are TGTGCCAGCAGTTTATCAAACACCATATATTTT.

This rearrangement joins TRBV3-1 to TRBJ1-1, with unresolved D. The CDR3 is made up of 14 amino acids. Germline V lookup: CDR1 LGHDT, CDR2 YNNKEL (reference sequence). With 1 base removed from V and 1 base from J, the gap between germline ends came to 7 bases. The CDR3 nucleotides read TGTGCCAGCAGCCAAGCTGCGACGAACACTGAAGCTTTCTTT. Its protein product is CASSQAATNTEAFF.

Points on this clonotype: Being one base from a much bigger clone, this may be a read error. The rearrangement links TRBV19 to TRBJ2-1, with 8 bases lining up with TRBD2. Germline V lookup: CDR1 LNHDA, CDR2 SQIVND (reference sequence). With V trimmed by 2 bases and J by 8 bases, 20 bases remained unmatched. The CDR3 runs to 19 residues. The CDR3 is CASSISFTSGIVEVDEQFF. The DNA of the CDR3 is TGTGCCAGTAGTATAAGTTTCACTAGCGGCATAGTGGAAGTAGATGAGCAGTTCTTC.

On this clonotype itself: A much larger clone sits a single nucleotide away, making a read error possible. J is TRBJ2-1 and V is TRBV6-4; perhaps TRBD1 as D (5 bases). Looked up from germline, CDR1 is MRHNA and CDR2 is SNTAGT. The CDR3 has 15 residues. The CDR3 DNA is TGTGCCAGCGGTGACCGGGCAGGGCTCGACAATGAGCAGTTCTTC. This translates into CASGDRAGLDNEQFF.

CDR3 DNA: TGCAGTGCTAGAGATCATGTTGCAGGGGGCTCCTACGAGCAGTACTTC. Translation gives CSARDHVAGGSYEQYF. The J gene is TRBJ2-7, the V gene TRBV20-1; 7 positions match TRBD1. V lost 0 bases to trimming and J lost 0 bases; unmatched junction nucleotides: 8. This CDR3 comprises 16 residues. The germline V gene has CDR1 DFQATT and CDR2 SNEGSKA (reference sequence).

This clonotype has a count of ten or more. The V call is TRBV7-9, the J call TRBJ1-1; D is possibly TRBD1 (5 bases). Germline lookup yields CDR1 SEHNR and CDR2 FQNEAQ (reference sequence). V lost 5 bases and J 1 base, leaving 8 bases between the germline ends. The CDR3 length is 13 residues. This CDR3 is CASSTTANTEAFF. Here the CDR3 DNA reads TGTGCCAGCAGCACGACAGCGAACACTGAAGCTTTCTTT.